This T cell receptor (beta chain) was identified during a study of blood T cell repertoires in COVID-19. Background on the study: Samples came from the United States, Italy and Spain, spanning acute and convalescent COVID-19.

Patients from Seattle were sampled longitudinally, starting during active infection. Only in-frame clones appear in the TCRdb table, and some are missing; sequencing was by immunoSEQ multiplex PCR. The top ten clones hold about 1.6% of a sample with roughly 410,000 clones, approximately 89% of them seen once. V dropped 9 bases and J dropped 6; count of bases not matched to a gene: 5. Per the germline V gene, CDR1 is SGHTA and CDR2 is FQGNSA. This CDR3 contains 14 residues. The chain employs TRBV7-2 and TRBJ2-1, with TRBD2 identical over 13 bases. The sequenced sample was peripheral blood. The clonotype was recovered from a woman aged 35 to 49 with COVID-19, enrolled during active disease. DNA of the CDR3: TGTGCCAGTGCACGGACTAGCGGGGGCAATGAGCAGTTCTTC. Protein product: CASARTSGGNEQFF.